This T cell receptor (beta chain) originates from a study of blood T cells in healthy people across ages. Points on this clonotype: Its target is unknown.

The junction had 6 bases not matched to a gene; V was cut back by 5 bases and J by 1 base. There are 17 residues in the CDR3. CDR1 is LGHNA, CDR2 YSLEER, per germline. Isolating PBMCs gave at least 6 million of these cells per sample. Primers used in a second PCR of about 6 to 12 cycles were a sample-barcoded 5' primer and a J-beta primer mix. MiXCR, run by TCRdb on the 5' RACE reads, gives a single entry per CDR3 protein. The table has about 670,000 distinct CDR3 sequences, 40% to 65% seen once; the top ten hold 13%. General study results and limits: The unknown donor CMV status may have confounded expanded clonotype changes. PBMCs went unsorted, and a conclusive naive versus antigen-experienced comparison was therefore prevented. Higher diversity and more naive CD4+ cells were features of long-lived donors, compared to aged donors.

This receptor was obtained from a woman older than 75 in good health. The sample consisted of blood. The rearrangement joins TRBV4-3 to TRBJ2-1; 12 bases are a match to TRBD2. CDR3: CASSTTSGSGSYNEQFF. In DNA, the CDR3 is TGCGCCAGCAGCACGACTAGCGGGAGTGGGTCCTACAATGAGCAGTTCTTC.